This T cell receptor beta chain was observed in a study of T cell changes during pregnancy in multiple sclerosis (dated by TCRdb to between 2019 and 2020). With regard to the full study: Changes in the T cell repertoire over the course of pregnancy were examined in this study in women with multiple sclerosis.

The library relied on the immunoSEQ multiplex PCR assay. TCRdb took over this immuneACCESS table, retaining in-frame rearrangements with V and J assigned. Such tables are incomplete; in checked studies, under half of the missing clones stem from an unresolved V gene, and the remainder is unexplained. For this sample the table gives fewer than 110,000 clones, of which 85% to 95% were detected only once. The top ten clonotypes cover about 0.89% of the sample. In the case of this clone: Its specific antigen is unknown. Per-base quality was not reported, and no clone a single base away is much larger than it.

Sequencing was performed on peripheral blood, taken after pregnancy. The TCR was taken from a female donor with multiple sclerosis, enrolled in a pregnancy study.

The CDR3 in this case is CASSSRGGNTGELFF. The nucleotide sequence reads as follows: TGTGCCAGCAGCTCCCGCGGAGGGAACACCGGGGAGCTGTTTTTT. The rearrangement joined TRBV11-2 to TRBJ2-2; the D gene is possibly TRBD2, with 5 bases matching. The CDR3 goes from the cysteine to the phenylalanine over 15 residues. The read is trimmed to its CDR3 DNA, 45 bases read in frame from base 1. Trimming removed 4 bases from V and 1 base from J, leaving 10 bases between the germline ends. Looking up the germline V gene yields CDR1 SGHAT and CDR2 FQNNGV. With the portions outside the CDR3 filled from the reference TRBV11-2 and TRBJ2-2 genes, the complete variable region becomes EAGVAQSPRYKIIEKRQSVAFWCNPISGHATLYWYQQILGQGPKLLIQFQNNGVVDDSQLPKDRFSAERLKGVDSTLKIQPAKLEDSAVYLCASSSRGGNTGELFFGEGSRLTVL.